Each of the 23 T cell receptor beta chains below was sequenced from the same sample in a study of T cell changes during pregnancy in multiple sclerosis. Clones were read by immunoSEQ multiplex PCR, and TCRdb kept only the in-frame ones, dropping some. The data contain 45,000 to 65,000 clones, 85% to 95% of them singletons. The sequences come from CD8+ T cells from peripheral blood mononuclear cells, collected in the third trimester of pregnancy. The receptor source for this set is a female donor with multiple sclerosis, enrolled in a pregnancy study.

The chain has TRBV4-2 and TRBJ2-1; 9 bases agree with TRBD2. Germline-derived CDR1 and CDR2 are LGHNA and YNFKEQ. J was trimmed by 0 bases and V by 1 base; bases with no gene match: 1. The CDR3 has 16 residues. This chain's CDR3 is CASSQVLAGSYNEQFF. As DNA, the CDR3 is TGTGCCAGCAGCCAAGTACTAGCGGGCTCCTACAATGAGCAGTTCTTC.

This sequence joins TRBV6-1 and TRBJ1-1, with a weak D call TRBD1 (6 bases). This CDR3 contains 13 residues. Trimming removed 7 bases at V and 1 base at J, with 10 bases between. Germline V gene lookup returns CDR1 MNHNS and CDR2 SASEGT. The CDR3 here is CASMGQRNTEAFF. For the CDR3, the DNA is TGTGCCAGCATGGGACAAAGGAACACTGAAGCTTTCTTT.

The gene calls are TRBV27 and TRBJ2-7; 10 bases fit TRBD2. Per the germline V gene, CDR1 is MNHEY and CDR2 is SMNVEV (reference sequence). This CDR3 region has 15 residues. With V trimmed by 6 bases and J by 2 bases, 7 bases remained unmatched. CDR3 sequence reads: CASSQGLAATYEQYF. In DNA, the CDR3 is TGTGCCAGCAGCCAAGGACTAGCGGCGACCTACGAGCAGTACTTC.

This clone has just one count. In DNA form, the CDR3 reads TGCGCCAGCAGCCAAGATCTTTCTCCGGGACAGGGGGCTGGGGCCAACGTCCTGACTTTC. Amino acids: CASSQDLSPGQGAGANVLTF. The chain joins TRBV4-3 to TRBJ2-6; 11 bases match TRBD1. The CDR3 runs 20 residues. With 0 bases clipped from V and 2 bases from J, the junction kept 9 bases outside the gene matches. The germline V gene has CDR1 LGHNA and CDR2 YSLEER.

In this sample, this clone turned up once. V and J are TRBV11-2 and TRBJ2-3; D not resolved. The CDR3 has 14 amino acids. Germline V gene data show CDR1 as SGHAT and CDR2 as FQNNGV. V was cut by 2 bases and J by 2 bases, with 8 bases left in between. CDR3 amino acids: CASSLPAATDTQYF. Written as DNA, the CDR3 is TGTGCCAGCAGCTTACCCGCGGCCACAGATACGCAGTATTTT.

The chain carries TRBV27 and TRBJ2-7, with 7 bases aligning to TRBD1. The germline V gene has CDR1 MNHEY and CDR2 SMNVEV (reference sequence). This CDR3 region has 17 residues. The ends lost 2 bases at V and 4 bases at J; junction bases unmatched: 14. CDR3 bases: TGTGCCAGCAGTTTAAAGGGGGCACTCTTTCCATTTTACGAGCAGTACTTC. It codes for CASSLKGALFPFYEQYF.

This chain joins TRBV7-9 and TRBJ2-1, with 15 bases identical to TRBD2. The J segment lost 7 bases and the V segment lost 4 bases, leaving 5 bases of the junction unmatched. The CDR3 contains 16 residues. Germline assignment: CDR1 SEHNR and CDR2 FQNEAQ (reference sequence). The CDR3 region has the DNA TGTGCCAGCAGCTCCATAGGACTAGCGGGAGGGAATGAGCAGTTCTTC. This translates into CASSSIGLAGGNEQFF.

CDR3 in DNA: TGTGCCAGCAGCTGGACTTTCACTGAAGCTTTCTTT. Amino acids: CASSWTFTEAFF. The V and J genes are TRBV5-4 and TRBJ1-1; unclear D gene. Germline V gene lookup returns CDR1 SGHNT and CDR2 YYREEE (reference sequence). V gave up 3 bases and J gave up 4 bases, with 7 bases separating them. This CDR3 contains 12 residues.

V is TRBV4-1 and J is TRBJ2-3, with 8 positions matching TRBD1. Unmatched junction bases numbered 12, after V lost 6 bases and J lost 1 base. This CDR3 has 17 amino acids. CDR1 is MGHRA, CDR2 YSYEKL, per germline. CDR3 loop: CASRSNPGGGGTDTQYF. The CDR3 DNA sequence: TGCGCCAGCAGATCCAACCCAGGGGGCGGCGGCACAGATACGCAGTATTTT.

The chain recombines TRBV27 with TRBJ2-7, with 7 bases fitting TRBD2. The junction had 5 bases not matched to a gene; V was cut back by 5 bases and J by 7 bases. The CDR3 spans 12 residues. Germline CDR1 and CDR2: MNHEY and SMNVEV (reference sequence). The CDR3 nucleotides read TGTGCCAGCAGTCCGGGGAGGGGAGAGCAGTACTTC. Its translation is CASSPGRGEQYF.

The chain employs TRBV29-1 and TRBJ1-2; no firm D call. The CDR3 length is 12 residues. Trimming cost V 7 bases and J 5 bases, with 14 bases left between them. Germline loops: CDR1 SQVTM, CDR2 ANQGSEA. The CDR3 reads CSAEAATYGYTF. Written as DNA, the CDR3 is TGCAGCGCCGAGGCAGCCACTTATGGCTACACCTTC.

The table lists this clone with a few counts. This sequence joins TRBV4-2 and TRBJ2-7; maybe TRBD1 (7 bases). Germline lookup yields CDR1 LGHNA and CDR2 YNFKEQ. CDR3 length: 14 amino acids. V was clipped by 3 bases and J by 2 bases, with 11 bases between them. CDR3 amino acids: CASSHGGTAYEQYF. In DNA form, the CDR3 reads TGTGCCAGCAGCCACGGCGGGACAGCCTACGAGCAGTACTTC.

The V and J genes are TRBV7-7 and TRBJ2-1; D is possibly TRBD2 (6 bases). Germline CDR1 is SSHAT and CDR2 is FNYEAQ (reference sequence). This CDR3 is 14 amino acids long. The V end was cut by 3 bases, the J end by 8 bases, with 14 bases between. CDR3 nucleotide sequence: TGTGCCAGCAGCTTCGGGACCTCGGGAGATGAGCAGTTCTTC. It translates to CASSFGTSGDEQFF. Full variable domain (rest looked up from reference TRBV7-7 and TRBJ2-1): GAGVSQSPRYKVTKRGQDVTLRCDPISSHATLYWYQQALGQGPEFLTYFNYEAQPDKSGLPSDRFSAERPEGSISTLTIQRTEQRDSAMYRCASSFGTSGDEQFFGPGTRLTVL.

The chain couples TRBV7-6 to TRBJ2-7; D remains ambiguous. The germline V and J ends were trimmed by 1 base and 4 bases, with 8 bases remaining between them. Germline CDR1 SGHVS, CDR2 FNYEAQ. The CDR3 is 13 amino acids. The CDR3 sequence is CASSLGPGYEQYF. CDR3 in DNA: TGTGCCAGCAGCTTAGGTCCAGGATACGAGCAGTACTTC.

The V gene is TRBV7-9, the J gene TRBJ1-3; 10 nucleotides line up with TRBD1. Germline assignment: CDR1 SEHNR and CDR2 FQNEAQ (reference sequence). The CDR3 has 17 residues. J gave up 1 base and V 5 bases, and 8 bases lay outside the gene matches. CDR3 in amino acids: CASSQSPGQGSGNTIYF. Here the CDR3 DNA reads TGTGCCAGCAGCCAATCCCCGGGACAGGGGTCTGGAAACACCATATATTTT.

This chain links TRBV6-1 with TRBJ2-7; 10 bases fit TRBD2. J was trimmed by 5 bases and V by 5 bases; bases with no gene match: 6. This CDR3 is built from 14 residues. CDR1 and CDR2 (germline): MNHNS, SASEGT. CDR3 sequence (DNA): TGTGCCAGCAGTTTACTAGCGGGAAGCAACGAGCAGTACTTC. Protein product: CASSLLAGSNEQYF.

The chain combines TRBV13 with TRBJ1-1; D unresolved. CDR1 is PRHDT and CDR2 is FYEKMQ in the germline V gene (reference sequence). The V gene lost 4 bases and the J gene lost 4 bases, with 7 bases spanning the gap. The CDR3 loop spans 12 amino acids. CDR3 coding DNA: TGTGCCAGCAGCTCGGAGTTCACTGAAGCTTTCTTT. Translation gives CASSSEFTEAFF.

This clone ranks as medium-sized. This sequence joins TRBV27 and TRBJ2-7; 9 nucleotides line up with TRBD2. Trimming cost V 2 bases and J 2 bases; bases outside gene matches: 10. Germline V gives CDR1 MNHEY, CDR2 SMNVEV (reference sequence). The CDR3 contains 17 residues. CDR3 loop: CASSLPLYSGSPYEQYF. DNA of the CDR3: TGTGCCAGCAGTTTACCGCTCTATAGCGGGAGCCCCTACGAGCAGTACTTC.

CDR3 bases: TGCAGCGTTGAAACACTGAACACTGAAGCTTTCTTT. It encodes CSVETLNTEAFF. The rearrangement links TRBV29-1 to TRBJ1-1; D gene ambiguous. Looked up from germline, CDR1 is SQVTM and CDR2 is ANQGSEA. The V gene lost 2 bases and the J gene lost 0 bases, with 4 bases spanning the gap. The CDR3 has 12 amino acids.

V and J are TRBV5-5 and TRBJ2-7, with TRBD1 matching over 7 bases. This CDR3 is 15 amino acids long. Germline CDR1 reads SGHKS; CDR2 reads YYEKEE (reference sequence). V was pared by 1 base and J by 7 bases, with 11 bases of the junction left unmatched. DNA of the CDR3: TGTGCCAGCAGCTTGAGGGGGCAGGGGCTGGGGGAGCAGTACTTC. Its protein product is CASSLRGQGLGEQYF.

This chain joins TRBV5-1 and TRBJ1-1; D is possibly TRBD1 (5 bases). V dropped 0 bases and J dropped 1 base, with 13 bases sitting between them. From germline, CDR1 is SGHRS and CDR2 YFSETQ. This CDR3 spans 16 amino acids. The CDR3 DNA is TGCGCCAGCAGCTTGGGTAGCAGGGACTGGAACACTGAAGCTTTCTTT. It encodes CASSLGSRDWNTEAFF.

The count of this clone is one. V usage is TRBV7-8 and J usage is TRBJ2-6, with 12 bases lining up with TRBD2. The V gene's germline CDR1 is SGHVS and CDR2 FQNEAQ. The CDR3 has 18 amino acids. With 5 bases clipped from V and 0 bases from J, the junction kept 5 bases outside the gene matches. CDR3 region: CASSTTSGSFSGANVLTF. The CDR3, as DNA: TGTGCCAGCAGCACGACTAGCGGGAGTTTCTCTGGGGCCAACGTCCTGACTTTC.

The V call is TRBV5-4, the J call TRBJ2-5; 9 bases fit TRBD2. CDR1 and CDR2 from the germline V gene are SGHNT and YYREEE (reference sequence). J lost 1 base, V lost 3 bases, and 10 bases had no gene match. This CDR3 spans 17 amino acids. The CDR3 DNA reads TGTGCCAGCAGCTCGTTAGGACTAGCGCTTATCCAAGAGACCCAGTACTTC. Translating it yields CASSSLGLALIQETQYF.